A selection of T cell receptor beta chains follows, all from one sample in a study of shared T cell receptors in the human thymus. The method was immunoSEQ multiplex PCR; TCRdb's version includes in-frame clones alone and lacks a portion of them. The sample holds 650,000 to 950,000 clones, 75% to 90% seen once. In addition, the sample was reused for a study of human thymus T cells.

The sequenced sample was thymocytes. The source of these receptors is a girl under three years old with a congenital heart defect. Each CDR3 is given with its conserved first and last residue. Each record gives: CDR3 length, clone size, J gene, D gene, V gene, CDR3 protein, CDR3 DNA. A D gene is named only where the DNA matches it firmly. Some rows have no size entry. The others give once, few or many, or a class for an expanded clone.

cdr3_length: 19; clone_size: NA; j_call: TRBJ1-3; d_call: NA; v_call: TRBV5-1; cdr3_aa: CASSSGQSSNRSSGNTIYF; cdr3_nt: TGCGCCAGCAGCTCAGGACAGTCGAGTAATCGGAGCTCTGGAAACACCATATATTTT
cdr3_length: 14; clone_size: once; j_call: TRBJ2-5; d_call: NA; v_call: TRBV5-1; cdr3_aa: CASSLEEDGKEQYF; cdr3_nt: TGCGCCAGCAGCTTGGAGGAGGACGGAAAAGAGCAGTACTTC
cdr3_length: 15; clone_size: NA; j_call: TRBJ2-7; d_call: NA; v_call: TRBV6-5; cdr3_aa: CASSYLLDRRYEQYF; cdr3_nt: TGTGCCAGCAGTTACCTCCTCGACAGGCGCTACGAGCAGTACTTC
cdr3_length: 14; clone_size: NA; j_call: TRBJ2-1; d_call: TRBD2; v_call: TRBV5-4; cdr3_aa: CASSSLAGGNEQFF; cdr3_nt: TGTGCCAGCAGCTCGCTAGCGGGGGGAAATGAGCAGTTCTTC
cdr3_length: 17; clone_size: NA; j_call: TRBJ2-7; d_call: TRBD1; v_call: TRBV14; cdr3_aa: CASSQSTRWTGDYEQYF; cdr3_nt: TGTGCCAGCAGCCAATCGACACGCTGGACAGGAGACTACGAGCAGTACTTC
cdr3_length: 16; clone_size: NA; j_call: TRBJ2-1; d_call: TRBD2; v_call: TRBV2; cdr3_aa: CASSPGLAGGLNEQFF; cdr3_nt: TGTGCCAGCAGTCCGGGACTAGCGGGGGGGCTCAATGAGCAGTTCTTC
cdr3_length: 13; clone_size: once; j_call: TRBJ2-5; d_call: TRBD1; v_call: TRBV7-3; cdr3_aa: CASSPGGQETQYF; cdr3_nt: TGTGCCAGCAGCCCAGGGGGCCAAGAGACCCAGTACTTC
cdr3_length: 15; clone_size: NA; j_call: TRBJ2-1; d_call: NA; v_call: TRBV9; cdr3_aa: CASSVGLSSYNEQFF; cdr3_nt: TGTGCCAGCAGCGTCGGACTGAGCTCCTACAATGAGCAGTTCTTC
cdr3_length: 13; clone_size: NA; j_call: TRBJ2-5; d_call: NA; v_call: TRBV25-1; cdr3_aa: CASSDVGGETQYF; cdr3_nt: TGTGCCAGCAGTGACGTGGGGGGAGAGACCCAGTACTTC
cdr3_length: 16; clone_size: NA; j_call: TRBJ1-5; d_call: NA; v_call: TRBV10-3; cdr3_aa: CAISESRTESNQPQHF; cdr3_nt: TGTGCCATCAGTGAGTCCCGGACAGAAAGCAATCAGCCCCAGCATTTT
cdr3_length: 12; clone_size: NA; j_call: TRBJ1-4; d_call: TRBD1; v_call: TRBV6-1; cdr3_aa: CASRRGLEKLFF; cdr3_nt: TGTGCCAGCAGGAGGGGGCTAGAAAAACTGTTTTTT
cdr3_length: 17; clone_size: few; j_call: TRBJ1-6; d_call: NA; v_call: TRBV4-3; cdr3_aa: CASSQDQRSSYNSPLHF; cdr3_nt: TGCGCCAGCAGCCAAGATCAACGGAGCTCCTATAATTCACCCCTCCACTTT
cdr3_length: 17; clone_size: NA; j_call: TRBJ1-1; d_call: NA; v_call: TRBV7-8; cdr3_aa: CASSHKDGTPRNTEAFF; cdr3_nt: TGTGCCAGCAGCCACAAAGACGGGACACCAAGGAACACTGAAGCTTTCTTT
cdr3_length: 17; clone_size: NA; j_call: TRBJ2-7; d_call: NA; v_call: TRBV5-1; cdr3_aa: CASSLAAQGPDPYEQYF; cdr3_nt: TGCGCCAGCAGCTTGGCGGCCCAGGGGCCCGACCCTTACGAGCAGTACTTC
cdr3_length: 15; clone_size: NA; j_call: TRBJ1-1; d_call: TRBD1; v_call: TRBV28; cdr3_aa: CASSLRTGVLTEAFF; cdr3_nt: TGTGCCAGCAGTCTAAGGACAGGGGTCCTCACTGAAGCTTTCTTT
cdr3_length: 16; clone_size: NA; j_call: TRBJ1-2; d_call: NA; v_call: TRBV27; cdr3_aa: CASSLAGASLIYGYTF; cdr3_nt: TGTGCCAGCAGTTTGGCGGGGGCGTCTCTCATCTATGGCTACACCTTC
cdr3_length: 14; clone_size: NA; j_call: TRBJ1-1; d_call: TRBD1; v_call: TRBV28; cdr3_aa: CASSWDRRGTEAFF; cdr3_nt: TGTGCCAGCAGTTGGGACAGAAGGGGAACTGAAGCTTTCTTT
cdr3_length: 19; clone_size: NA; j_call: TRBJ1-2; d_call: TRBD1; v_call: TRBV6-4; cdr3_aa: CASSDSMLYRGQGFYGYTF; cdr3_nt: TGTGCCAGCAGTGACTCGATGCTTTACAGGGGACAGGGGTTTTATGGCTACACCTTC
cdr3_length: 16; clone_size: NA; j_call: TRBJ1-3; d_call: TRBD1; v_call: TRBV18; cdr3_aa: CASSTGQVRSGNTIYF; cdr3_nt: TGTGCCAGCTCAACCGGACAGGTACGCTCTGGAAACACCATATATTTT
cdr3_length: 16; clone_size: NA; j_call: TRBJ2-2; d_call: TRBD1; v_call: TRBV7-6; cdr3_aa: CASSSRDRANTGELFF; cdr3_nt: TGTGCCAGCAGCTCAAGAGACAGGGCCAACACCGGGGAGCTGTTTTTT
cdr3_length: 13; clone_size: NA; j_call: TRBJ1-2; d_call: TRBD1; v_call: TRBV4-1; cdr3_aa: CASGNTGDYGYTF; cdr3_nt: TGCGCCAGCGGAAACACAGGGGATTATGGCTACACCTTC
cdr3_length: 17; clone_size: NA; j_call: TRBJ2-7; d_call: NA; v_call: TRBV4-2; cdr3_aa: CASSHSGRRPSPDEQYF; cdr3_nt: TGTGCCAGCAGCCACTCTGGCCGGAGACCCAGTCCCGACGAGCAGTACTTC
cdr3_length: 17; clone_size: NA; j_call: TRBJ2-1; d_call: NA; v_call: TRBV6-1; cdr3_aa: CASSERGGGNGDNEQFF; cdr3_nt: TGTGCCAGCAGTGAGCGTGGGGGGGGCAATGGAGATAATGAGCAGTTCTTC
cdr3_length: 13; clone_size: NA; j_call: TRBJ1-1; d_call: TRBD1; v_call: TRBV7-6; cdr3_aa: CASSYEQGTEAFF; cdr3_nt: TGTGCCAGCAGCTACGAACAGGGGACTGAAGCTTTCTTT
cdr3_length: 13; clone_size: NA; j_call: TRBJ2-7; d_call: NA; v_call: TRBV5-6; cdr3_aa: CASSFRGTYEQYF; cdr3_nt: TGTGCCAGCAGCTTTAGAGGGACCTACGAGCAGTACTTC
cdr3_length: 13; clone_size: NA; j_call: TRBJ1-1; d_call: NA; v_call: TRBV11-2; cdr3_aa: CASSLVGGAGAFF; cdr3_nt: TGTGCCAGCAGCTTAGTCGGGGGGGCTGGAGCTTTCTTT
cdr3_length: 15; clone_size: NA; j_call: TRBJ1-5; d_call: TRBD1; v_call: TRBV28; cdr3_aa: CASSPNRGTPQLQHF; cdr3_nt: TGTGCCAGCAGTCCAAACAGGGGTACCCCTCAGCTCCAGCATTTT
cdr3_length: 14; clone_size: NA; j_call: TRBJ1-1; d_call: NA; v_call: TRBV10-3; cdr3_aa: CAISEGAGGTEAFF; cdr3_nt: TGTGCCATCAGTGAAGGGGCCGGGGGCACTGAAGCTTTCTTT
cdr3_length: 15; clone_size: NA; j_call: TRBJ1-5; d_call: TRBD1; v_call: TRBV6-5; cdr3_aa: CASSSRTGSNQPQHF; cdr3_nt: TGTGCCAGCAGTTCACGGACAGGTAGCAATCAGCCCCAGCATTTT
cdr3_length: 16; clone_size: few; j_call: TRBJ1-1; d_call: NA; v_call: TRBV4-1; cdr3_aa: CASSHPPRGGRYEAFF; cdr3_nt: TGCGCCAGCAGCCATCCTCCCCGGGGAGGTCGATATGAAGCTTTCTTT
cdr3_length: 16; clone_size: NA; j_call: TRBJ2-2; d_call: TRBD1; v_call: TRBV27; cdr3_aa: CASRYRGQWNTGELFF; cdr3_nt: TGTGCCAGCAGGTACAGGGGGCAATGGAACACCGGGGAGCTGTTTTTT
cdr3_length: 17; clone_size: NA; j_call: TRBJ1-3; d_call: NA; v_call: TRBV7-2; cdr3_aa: CASSLANTQGWGNTIYF; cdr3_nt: TGTGCCAGCAGCTTAGCTAACACTCAGGGATGGGGAAACACCATATATTTT
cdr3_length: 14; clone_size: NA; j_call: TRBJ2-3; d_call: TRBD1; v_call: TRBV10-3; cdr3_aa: CAISEGDRGDTQYF; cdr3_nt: TGTGCCATCAGTGAGGGGGACAGGGGAGATACGCAGTATTTT
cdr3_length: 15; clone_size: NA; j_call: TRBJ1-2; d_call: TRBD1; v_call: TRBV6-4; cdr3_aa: CASRVRTGPNYGYTF; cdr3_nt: TGTGCCAGCAGGGTAAGGACAGGGCCTAACTATGGCTACACCTTC
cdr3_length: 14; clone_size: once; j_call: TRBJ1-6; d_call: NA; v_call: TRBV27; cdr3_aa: CASSLETGGSPLHF; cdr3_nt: TGTGCCAGCAGTTTAGAGACAGGAGGTTCACCCCTCCACTTT
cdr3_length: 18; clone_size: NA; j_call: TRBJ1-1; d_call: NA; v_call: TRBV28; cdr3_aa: CASSLGRGWPVRSTEAFF; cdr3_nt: TGTGCCAGCAGTTTGGGACGGGGGTGGCCCGTAAGGAGCACTGAAGCTTTCTTT
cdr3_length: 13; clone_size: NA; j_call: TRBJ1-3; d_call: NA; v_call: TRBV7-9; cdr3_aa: CAGGVSSGNTIYF; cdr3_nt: TGTGCCGGGGGGGTGAGCTCTGGAAACACCATATATTTT
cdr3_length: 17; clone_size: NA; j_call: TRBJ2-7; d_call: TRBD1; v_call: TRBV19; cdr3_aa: CASSRSLRGQADYEQYF; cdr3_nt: TGTGCCAGTAGTCGCTCTCTTCGGGGACAGGCTGACTACGAGCAGTACTTC
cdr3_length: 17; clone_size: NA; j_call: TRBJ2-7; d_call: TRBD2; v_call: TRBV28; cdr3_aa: CASGLKRGAGISYEQYF; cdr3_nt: TGTGCCAGCGGACTAAAGCGGGGGGCGGGAATCTCCTACGAGCAGTACTTC
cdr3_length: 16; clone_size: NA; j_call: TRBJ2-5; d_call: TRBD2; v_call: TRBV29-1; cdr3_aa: CSVEAPGGPEPETQYF; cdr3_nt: TGCAGCGTTGAGGCCCCGGGGGGACCAGAGCCGGAGACCCAGTACTTC